This T cell receptor (beta chain) was recovered during a study of OX40 agonist ivuxolimab in advanced cancers. Assay: immunoSEQ multiplex PCR; the TCRdb copy retains only in-frame clones and omits some. The repertoire consists of about 66,000 clones, with about 81% occurring once and the leading ten covering 5%. This CDR3 region has 14 residues. With 0 bases removed from V and 5 bases from J, the gap between germline ends came to 11 bases. The V gene's germline CDR1 is LGHNA and CDR2 YSLEER. The clonotype originates from an adult with an advanced solid tumor such as melanoma, head and neck, liver or kidney cancer. The V and J genes are TRBV4-3 and TRBJ2-7, with a possible D match to TRBD1 (6 bases). The specimen comprised CD4+ or CD8+ T cells sorted from blood, sampled in a trial of the OX40 agonist ivuxolimab. The CDR3 spells CASSQETGRHEQYF. The DNA of the CDR3 is TGCGCCAGCAGCCAAGAGACAGGACGGCACGAGCAGTACTTC.